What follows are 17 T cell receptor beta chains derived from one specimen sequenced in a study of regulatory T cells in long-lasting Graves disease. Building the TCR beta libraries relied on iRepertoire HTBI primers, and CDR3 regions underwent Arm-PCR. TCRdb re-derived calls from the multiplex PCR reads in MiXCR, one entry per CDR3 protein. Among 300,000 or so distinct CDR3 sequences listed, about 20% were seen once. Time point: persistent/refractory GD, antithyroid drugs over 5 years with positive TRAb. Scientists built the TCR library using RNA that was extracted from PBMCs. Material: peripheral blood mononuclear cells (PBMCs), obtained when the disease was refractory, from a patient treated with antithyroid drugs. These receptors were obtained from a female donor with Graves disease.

The CDR3 is CASSLEGGRINGELFF. Written as DNA, the CDR3 is TGTGCCAGCAGCTTAGAAGGCGGGAGAATAAACGGGGAGCTGTTTTTT. The chain carries TRBV7-9 and TRBJ2-2, with 7 nucleotides matching TRBD2. CDR1 SEHNR and CDR2 FQNEAQ come from the germline V gene (reference sequence). V lost 1 base to trimming and J lost 7 bases; unmatched junction nucleotides: 9. The CDR3 totals 16 residues.

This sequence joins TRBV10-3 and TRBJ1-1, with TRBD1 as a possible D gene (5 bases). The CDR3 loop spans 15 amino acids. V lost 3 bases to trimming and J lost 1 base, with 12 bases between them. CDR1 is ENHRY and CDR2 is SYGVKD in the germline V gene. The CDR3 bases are TGTGCCATCAGTGAACGGGGGAGGGCGAACACTGAAGCTTTCTTT. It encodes CAISERGRANTEAFF.

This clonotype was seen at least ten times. The CDR3 loop reads CASSPRTPSPGLPQHF. The CDR3 bases are TGTGCCAGCAGTCCCCGGACACCGTCTCCGGGTCTGCCCCAGCATTTT. J is TRBJ1-5 and V is TRBV12-3 or TRBV12-4, with D perhaps matching TRBD1 (5 bases). V was shortened by 5 bases and J by 9 bases, with 23 bases between the two germline ends. This CDR3 has 16 residues.

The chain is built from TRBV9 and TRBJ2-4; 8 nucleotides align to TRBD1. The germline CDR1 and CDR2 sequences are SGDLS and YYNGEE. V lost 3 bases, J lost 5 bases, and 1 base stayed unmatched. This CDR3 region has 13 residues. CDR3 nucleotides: TGTGCCAGCAGCGGGACAGGGCAAAACATTCAGTACTTC. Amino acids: CASSGTGQNIQYF.

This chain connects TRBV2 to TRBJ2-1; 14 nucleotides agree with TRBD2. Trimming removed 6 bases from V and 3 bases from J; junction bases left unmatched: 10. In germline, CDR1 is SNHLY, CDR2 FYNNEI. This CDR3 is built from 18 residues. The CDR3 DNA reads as TGTGCCAGCAGCGAGGGACTAGCGGGAGTGCTATACTACAATGAGCAGTTCTTC. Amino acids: CASSEGLAGVLYYNEQFF.

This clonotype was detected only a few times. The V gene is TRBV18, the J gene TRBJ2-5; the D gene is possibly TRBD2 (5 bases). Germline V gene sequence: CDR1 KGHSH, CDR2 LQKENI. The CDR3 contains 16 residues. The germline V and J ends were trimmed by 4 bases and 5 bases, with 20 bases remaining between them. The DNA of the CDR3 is TGTGCCAGCTCACTTAAACCCGTCGGGGTGAGGGAGACCCAGTACTTC. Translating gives CASSLKPVGVRETQYF.

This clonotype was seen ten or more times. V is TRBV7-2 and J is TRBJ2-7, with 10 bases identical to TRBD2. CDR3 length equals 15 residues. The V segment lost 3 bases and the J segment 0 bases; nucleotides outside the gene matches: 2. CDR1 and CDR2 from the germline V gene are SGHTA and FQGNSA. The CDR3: CASSFSGRLSYEQYF. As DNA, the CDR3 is TGTGCCAGCAGCTTTAGCGGGAGGCTCTCCTACGAGCAGTACTTC.

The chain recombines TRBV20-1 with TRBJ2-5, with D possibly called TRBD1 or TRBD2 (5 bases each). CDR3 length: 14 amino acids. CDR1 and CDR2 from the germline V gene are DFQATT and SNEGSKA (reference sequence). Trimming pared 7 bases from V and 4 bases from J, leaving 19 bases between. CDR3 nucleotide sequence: TGCAGTGTGGACTCCAGAGGGGTCGCAGAGACCCAGTACTTC. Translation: CSVDSRGVAETQYF.

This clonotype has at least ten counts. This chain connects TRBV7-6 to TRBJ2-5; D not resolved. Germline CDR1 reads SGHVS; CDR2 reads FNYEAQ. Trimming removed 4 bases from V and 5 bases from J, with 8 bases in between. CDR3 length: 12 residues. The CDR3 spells CASSSVRETQYF. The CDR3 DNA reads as TGTGCCAGCAGCTCCGTCCGTGAGACCCAGTACTTC.

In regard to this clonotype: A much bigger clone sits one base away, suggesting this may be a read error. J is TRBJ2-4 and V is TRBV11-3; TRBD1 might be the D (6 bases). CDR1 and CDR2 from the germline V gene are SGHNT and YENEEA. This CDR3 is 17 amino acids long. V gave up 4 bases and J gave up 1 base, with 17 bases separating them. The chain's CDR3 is CASSSRKGTSAKNIQYF. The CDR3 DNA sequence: TGTGCCAGCAGCTCGAGAAAGGGGACATCGGCCAAAAACATTCAGTACTTC.

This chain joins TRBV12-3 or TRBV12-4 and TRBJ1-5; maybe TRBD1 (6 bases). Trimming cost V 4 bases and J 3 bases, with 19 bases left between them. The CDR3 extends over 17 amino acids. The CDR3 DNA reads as TGTGCCAGCAGTTCGCAACTTCAGGGGAGTCCCAATCAGCCCCAGCATTTT. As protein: CASSSQLQGSPNQPQHF.

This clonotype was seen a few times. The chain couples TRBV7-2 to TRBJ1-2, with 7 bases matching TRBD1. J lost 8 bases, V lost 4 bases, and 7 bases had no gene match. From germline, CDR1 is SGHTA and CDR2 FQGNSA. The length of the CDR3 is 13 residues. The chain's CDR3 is CASSSTGVGGYTF. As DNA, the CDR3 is TGTGCCAGCAGCTCCACAGGGGTGGGCGGCTACACCTTC.

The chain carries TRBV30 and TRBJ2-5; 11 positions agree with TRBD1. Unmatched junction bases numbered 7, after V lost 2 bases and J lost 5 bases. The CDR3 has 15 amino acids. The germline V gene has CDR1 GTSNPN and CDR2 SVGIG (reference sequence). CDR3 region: CAWSRGGQGGETQYF. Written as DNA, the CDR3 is TGTGCCTGGAGTCGGGGGGGACAGGGGGGGGAGACCCAGTACTTC.

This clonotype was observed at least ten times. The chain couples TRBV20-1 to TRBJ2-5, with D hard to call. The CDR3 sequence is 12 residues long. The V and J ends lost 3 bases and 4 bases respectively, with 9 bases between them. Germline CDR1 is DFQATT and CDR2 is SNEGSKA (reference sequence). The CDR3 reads CSASWSIETQYF. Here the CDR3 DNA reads TGCAGTGCTAGCTGGAGTATAGAGACCCAGTACTTC.

The CDR3 spells CSAREQGGEQYF. CDR3 coding DNA: TGCAGTGCTAGGGAACAGGGGGGCGAGCAGTACTTC. The chain recombines TRBV20-1 with TRBJ2-7; TRBD1 matches 8 bases. Looked up from germline, CDR1 is DFQATT and CDR2 is SNEGSKA (reference sequence). The V segment lost 3 bases and the J segment 6 bases; nucleotides outside the gene matches: 4. There are 12 residues in the CDR3.

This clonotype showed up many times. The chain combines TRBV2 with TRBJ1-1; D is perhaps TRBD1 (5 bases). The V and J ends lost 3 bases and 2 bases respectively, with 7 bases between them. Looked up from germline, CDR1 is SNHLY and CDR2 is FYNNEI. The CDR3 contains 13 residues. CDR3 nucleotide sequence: TGTGCCAGCAGTGACAGGGTTAACACTGAAGCTTTCTTT. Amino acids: CASSDRVNTEAFF. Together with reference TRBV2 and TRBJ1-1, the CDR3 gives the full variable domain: EPEVTQTPSHQVTQMGQEVILRCVPISNHLYFYWYRQILGQKVEFLVSFYNNEISEKSEIFDDQFSVERPDGSNFTLKIRSTKLEDSAMYFCASSDRVNTEAFFGQGTRLTVV.

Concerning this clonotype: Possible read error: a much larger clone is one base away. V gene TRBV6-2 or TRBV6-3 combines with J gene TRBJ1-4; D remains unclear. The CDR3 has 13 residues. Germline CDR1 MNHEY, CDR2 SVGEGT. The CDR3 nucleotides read TGTGCCAACAGTAGCGCAACTAATGAAAAACTGTTTTTT. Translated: CANSSATNEKLFF.